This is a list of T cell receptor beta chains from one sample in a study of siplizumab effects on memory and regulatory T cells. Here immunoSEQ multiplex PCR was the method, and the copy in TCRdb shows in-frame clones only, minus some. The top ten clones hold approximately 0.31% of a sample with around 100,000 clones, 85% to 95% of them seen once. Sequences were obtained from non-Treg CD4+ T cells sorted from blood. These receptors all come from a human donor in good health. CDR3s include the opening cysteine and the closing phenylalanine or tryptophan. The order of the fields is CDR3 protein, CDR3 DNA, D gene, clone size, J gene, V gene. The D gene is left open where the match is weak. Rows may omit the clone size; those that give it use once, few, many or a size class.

CDR3: CASSPRGGASNQPQHF
DNA: TGCGCCAGCAGCCCAAGGGGTGGCGCTAGCAATCAGCCCCAGCATTTT
D: .
size: .
J: TRBJ1-5
V: TRBV4-1

CDR3: CASSSSYTDTQYF
DNA: TGTGCCAGCAGCTCCAGCTACACAGATACGCAGTATTTT
D: .
size: .
J: TRBJ2-3
V: TRBV11-2

CDR3: CASSLGLVSNYGYTF
DNA: TGTGCCAGCAGCTTGGGGTTGGTTTCTAACTATGGCTACACCTTC
D: .
size: .
J: TRBJ1-2
V: TRBV5-8

CDR3: CASSPFRETQYF
DNA: TGTGCCAGCAGTCCCTTCCGAGAGACCCAGTACTTC
D: .
size: .
J: TRBJ2-5
V: TRBV25-1

CDR3: CASSADRANEKLFF
DNA: TGTGCCAGTTCAGCGGACAGGGCTAATGAAAAACTGTTTTTT
D: TRBD1
size: .
J: TRBJ1-4
V: TRBV19

CDR3: CASSVLATSTDTQYF
DNA: TGTGCCAGCAGTGTGCTTGCTACTAGCACAGATACGCAGTATTTT
D: .
size: .
J: TRBJ2-3
V: TRBV25-1

CDR3: CASSEATGGLGEKLFF
DNA: TGTGCCAGCAGTGAAGCCACAGGGGGCTTAGGTGAAAAACTGTTTTTT
D: TRBD1
size: .
J: TRBJ1-4
V: TRBV6-1

CDR3: CASTLQQGAGTEAFF
DNA: TGTGCCAGCACTTTACAGCAGGGGGCCGGCACTGAAGCTTTCTTT
D: TRBD1
size: .
J: TRBJ1-1
V: TRBV6-5

CDR3: CASSGPGETSNEQFF
DNA: TGTGCCAGCAGCGGCCCGGGTGAGACCTCCAATGAGCAGTTCTTC
D: .
size: .
J: TRBJ2-1
V: TRBV11-3

CDR3: CASNSWWGPDRTDTQYF
DNA: TGTGCCAGCAACTCGTGGTGGGGTCCAGACCGCACAGATACGCAGTATTTT
D: .
size: .
J: TRBJ2-3
V: TRBV5-6

CDR3: CASRLADRNTEAFF
DNA: TGTGCCAGCAGGTTAGCGGACAGAAACACTGAAGCTTTCTTT
D: .
size: once
J: TRBJ1-1
V: TRBV5-4

CDR3: CASSPGSGAFDEQFF
DNA: TGTGCCAGCAGTCCGGGATCAGGGGCGTTCGATGAGCAGTTCTTC
D: .
size: .
J: TRBJ2-1
V: TRBV7-2

CDR3: CASSQVTGTNTGELFF
DNA: TGTGCCAGCAGCCAAGTCACCGGGACGAACACCGGGGAGCTGTTTTTT
D: .
size: .
J: TRBJ2-2
V: TRBV4-2

CDR3: CASSTRGAALSNQPQHF
DNA: TGTGCCAGTAGTACTCGGGGGGCGGCCTTAAGCAATCAGCCCCAGCATTTT
D: .
size: .
J: TRBJ1-5
V: TRBV19

CDR3: CASMLFRSGNTIYF
DNA: TGTGCCAGCATGTTATTTAGGTCTGGAAACACCATATATTTT
D: .
size: .
J: TRBJ1-3
V: TRBV6-5

CDR3: CASTVPSTDTQYF
DNA: TGCGCCAGCACCGTTCCTAGCACAGATACGCAGTATTTT
D: .
size: .
J: TRBJ2-3
V: TRBV5-1

CDR3: CAITSGNYNEQFF
DNA: TGTGCCATTACTAGCGGGAACTACAATGAGCAGTTCTTC
D: TRBD2
size: .
J: TRBJ2-1
V: TRBV10-3

CDR3: CASSGTGGPETQYF
DNA: TGTGCCAGTTCCGGGACAGGGGGCCCAGAGACCCAGTACTTC
D: TRBD1
size: .
J: TRBJ2-5
V: TRBV19

CDR3: CASSMGGGYGEKLFF
DNA: TGTGCCAGTAGTATGGGAGGGGGCTACGGTGAAAAACTGTTTTTT
D: TRBD1
size: .
J: TRBJ1-4
V: TRBV19

CDR3: CASSPGLAGYEQFF
DNA: TGTGCTAGCAGCCCGGGACTAGCGGGATATGAGCAGTTCTTC
D: TRBD2
size: .
J: TRBJ2-1
V: TRBV7-7

CDR3: CASSPEALNTGELFF
DNA: TGTGCCAGCAGTCCAGAGGCGTTGAACACCGGGGAGCTGTTTTTT
D: .
size: .
J: TRBJ2-2
V: TRBV2

CDR3: CASSTWPEIEAFF
DNA: TGTGCCAGCTCAACATGGCCCGAAATAGAAGCTTTCTTT
D: .
size: .
J: TRBJ1-1
V: TRBV18

CDR3: CASSLDHWEKLFF
DNA: TGTGCCAGCAGCTTAGACCATTGGGAAAAACTGTTTTTT
D: .
size: .
J: TRBJ1-4
V: TRBV11-3

CDR3: CASSTTGHPMQQYF
DNA: TGTGCCAGTAGTACGACGGGACACCCTATGCAGCAGTACTTC
D: .
size: .
J: TRBJ2-7
V: TRBV19

CDR3: CASSQAVHAYEQYF
DNA: TGTGCCAGCAGCCAAGCGGTCCACGCCTACGAGCAGTACTTC
D: .
size: .
J: TRBJ2-7
V: TRBV14

CDR3: CASSLAYEQYF
DNA: TGTGCCAGCAGCTTAGCATACGAGCAGTACTTC
D: .
size: .
J: TRBJ2-7
V: TRBV11-2

CDR3: CASSLAADSSYNEQFF
DNA: TGTGCCAGCAGCTTAGCTGCAGATAGCTCCTACAATGAGCAGTTCTTC
D: .
size: .
J: TRBJ2-1
V: TRBV11-2

CDR3: CASKRQGGTDTQYF
DNA: TGTGCCAGCAAGAGGCAGGGCGGCACAGATACGCAGTATTTT
D: .
size: .
J: TRBJ2-3
V: TRBV6-5

CDR3: CATSRDGGRGYEQYF
DNA: TGTGCCACCAGCAGAGATGGCGGCAGGGGCTACGAGCAGTACTTC
D: .
size: .
J: TRBJ2-7
V: TRBV15

CDR3: CASRDRRDTEAFF
DNA: TGTGCCAGCCGGGACAGGAGAGACACTGAAGCTTTCTTT
D: TRBD1
size: once
J: TRBJ1-1
V: TRBV6-6

CDR3: CASSQEVIGVGTEAFF
DNA: TGCGCCAGCAGCCAAGAAGTGATTGGGGTGGGGACTGAAGCTTTCTTT
D: .
size: .
J: TRBJ1-1
V: TRBV4-1

CDR3: CASSQPGLKNIQYF
DNA: TGTGCCAGCAGCCAACCCGGCCTCAAAAACATTCAGTACTTC
D: .
size: once
J: TRBJ2-4
V: TRBV7-3